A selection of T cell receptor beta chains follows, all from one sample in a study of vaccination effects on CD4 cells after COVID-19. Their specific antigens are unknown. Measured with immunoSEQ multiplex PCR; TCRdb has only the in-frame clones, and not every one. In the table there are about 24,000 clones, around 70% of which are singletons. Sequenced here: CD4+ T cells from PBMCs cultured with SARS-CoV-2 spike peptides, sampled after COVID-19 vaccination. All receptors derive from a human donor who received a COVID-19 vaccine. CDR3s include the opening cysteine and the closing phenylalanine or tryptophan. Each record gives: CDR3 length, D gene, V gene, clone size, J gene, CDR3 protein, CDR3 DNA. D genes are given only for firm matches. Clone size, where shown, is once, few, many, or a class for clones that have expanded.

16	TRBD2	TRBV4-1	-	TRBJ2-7	CASSQTGTSGTYEQYF	TGCGCCAGCAGCCAAACTGGGACTAGCGGGACCTACGAGCAGTACTTC
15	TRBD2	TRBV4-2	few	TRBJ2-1	CASSPKLAGENEQFF	TGTGCCAGCAGCCCGAAACTAGCGGGAGAGAATGAGCAGTTCTTC
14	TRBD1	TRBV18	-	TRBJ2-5	CASSSGQTQETQYF	TGTGCCAGCTCGTCGGGACAGACACAAGAGACCCAGTACTTC
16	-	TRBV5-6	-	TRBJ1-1	CASSLYPGHQNTEAFF	TGTGCCAGCAGCTTATATCCGGGACACCAGAACACTGAAGCTTTCTTT
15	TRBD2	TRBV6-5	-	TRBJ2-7	CASSYSAGPAYEQYF	TGTGCCAGCAGTTACTCAGCGGGACCAGCCTACGAGCAGTACTTC
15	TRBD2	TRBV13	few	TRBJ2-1	CASSPWGGDYNEQFF	TGTGCCAGCAGCCCCTGGGGGGGGGATTACAATGAGCAGTTCTTC
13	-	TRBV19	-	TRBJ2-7	CASSIGEGYEQYF	TGTGCCAGTAGTATAGGAGAGGGCTACGAGCAGTACTTC
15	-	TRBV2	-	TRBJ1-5	CASSPGLIINQPQHF	TGTGCCAGCAGTCCGGGACTGATCATTAATCAGCCCCAGCATTTT
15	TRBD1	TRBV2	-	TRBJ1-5	CASRVRTGIGQPQHF	TGTGCCAGCAGAGTAAGGACAGGGATCGGTCAGCCCCAGCATTTT
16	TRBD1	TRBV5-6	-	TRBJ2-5	CASSLVGTGDQETQYF	TGTGCCAGCAGCTTGGTCGGGACAGGCGACCAAGAGACCCAGTACTTC
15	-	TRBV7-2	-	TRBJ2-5	CASSLASVVGETQYF	TGTGCCAGCAGCTTAGCGTCGGTGGTGGGGGAGACCCAGTACTTC
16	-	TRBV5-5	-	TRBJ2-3	CASSSSSGFLTDTQYF	TGTGCCAGCAGTTCTAGTAGCGGATTCCTCACAGATACGCAGTATTTT
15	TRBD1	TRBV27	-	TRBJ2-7	CASSYRDRGPYEQYF	TGTGCCAGCAGCTACCGGGACAGGGGGCCCTACGAGCAGTACTTC
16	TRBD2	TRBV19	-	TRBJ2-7	CASSIELAGVTYEQYF	TGTGCCAGTAGTATAGAGCTAGCGGGAGTTACCTACGAGCAGTACTTC
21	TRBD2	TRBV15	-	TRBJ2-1	CATSRESVSEIAGGYYNEQFF	TGTGCCACCAGCAGAGAATCAGTTTCTGAAATAGCGGGAGGATATTACAATGAGCAGTTCTTC
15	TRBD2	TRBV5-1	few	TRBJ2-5	CASSWGTSEQETQYF	TGCGCCAGCAGCTGGGGGACTAGCGAACAAGAGACCCAGTACTTC
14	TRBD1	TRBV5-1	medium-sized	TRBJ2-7	CASSWADRTGEQYF	TGCGCCAGCAGCTGGGCGGACAGGACCGGGGAGCAGTACTTC
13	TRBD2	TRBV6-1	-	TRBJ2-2	CASSEEWGGLVFF	TGTGCCAGCAGTGAAGAATGGGGGGGTCTCGTGTTTTTT
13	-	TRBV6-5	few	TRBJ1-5	CASSYGGYQPQHF	TGTGCCAGCAGTTATGGGGGATATCAGCCCCAGCATTTT
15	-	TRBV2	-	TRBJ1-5	CASRPTTVSNQPQHF	TGTGCCAGCAGGCCTACGACAGTTAGCAATCAGCCCCAGCATTTT
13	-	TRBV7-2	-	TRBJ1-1	CASSIRGNTEAFF	TGTGCCAGCAGCATCAGGGGGAACACTGAAGCTTTCTTT
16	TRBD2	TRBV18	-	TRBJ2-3	CASSTNGLAGLDTQYF	TGTGCCAGCTCAACTAATGGACTAGCGGGTTTAGATACGCAGTATTTT
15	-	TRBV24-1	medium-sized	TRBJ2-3	CATSDFGATTDTQYF	TGTGCCACCAGTGATTTCGGGGCCACCACAGATACGCAGTATTTT
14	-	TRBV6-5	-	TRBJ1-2	CATPTIYTNYGYTF	TGTGCCACCCCAACCATATATACTAACTATGGCTACACCTTC
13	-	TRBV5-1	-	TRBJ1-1	CASSLDIYTEAFF	TGCGCCAGCAGCTTAGACATCTACACTGAAGCTTTCTTT
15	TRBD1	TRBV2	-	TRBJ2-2	CASGTTTGSTGELFF	TGTGCCAGCGGTACCACGACAGGGTCGACCGGGGAGCTGTTTTTT
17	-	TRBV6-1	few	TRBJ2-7	CASSEEQLTGFSSEQYF	TGTGCCAGCAGTGAAGAGCAACTTACAGGCTTTTCAAGCGAGCAGTACTTC
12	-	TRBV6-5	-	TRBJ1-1	CASSPTRAEAFF	TGTGCCAGCAGCCCAACCAGGGCTGAAGCTTTCTTT
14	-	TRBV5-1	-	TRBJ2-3	CASLRDTNTDTQYF	TGCGCCAGCCTAAGGGACACTAACACAGATACGCAGTATTTT
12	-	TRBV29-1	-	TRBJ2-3	CSVNEATDTQYF	TGCAGCGTAAATGAGGCGACAGATACGCAGTATTTT
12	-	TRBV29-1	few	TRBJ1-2	CSVEWDIYGYTF	TGCAGCGTTGAGTGGGACATCTATGGCTACACCTTC
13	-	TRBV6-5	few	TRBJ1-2	CASSYDRSYGYTF	TGTGCCAGCAGTTACGACAGGAGCTATGGCTACACCTTC
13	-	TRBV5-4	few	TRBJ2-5	CASSLVQQETQYF	TGTGCCAGCAGCTTGGTGCAGCAAGAGACCCAGTACTTC
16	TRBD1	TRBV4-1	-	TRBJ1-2	CASSQTSGTANYGYTF	TGCGCCAGCAGCCAAACATCCGGGACAGCGAACTATGGCTACACCTTC
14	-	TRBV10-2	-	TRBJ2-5	CATSPSGSRQTQYF	TGCGCCACCTCCCCCTCGGGTAGCCGCCAGACCCAGTACTTC
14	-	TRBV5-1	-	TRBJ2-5	CASSPRSGEETQYF	TGCGCCAGCAGCCCCCGGTCAGGCGAAGAGACCCAGTACTTC
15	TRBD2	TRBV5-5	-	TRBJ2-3	CASSVGLAITDTQYF	TGTGCCAGCAGCGTAGGACTAGCGATCACAGATACGCAGTATTTT
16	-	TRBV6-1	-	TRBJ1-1	CASSETGIFLRVGAFF	TGTGCCAGCAGTGAAACAGGTATCTTTTTACGTGTGGGGGCTTTCTTT
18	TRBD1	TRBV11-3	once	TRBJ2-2	CASSSRNRDRELTGELFF	TGTGCCAGCAGCTCCCGTAACCGGGACAGAGAGCTTACCGGGGAGCTGTTTTTT
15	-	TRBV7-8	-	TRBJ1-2	CASSVHREFNYGYTF	TGTGCCAGCAGCGTTCACAGGGAATTCAACTATGGCTACACCTTC
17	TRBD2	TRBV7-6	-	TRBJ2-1	CASSLSSAGGSYNEQFF	TGTGCCAGCAGCTTATCGTCGGCGGGAGGATCCTACAATGAGCAGTTCTTC
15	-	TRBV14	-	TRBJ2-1	CASSQGIRLSTEQFF	TGTGCCAGCAGCCAAGGGATAAGGTTGTCGACCGAGCAGTTCTTC
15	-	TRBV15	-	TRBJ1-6	CATSRDVGLYSPLHF	TGTGCCACCAGCAGAGATGTCGGACTGTATTCACCCCTCCACTTT
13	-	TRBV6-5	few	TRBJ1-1	CASSWGQNTEAFF	TGTGCCAGCAGCTGGGGACAGAACACTGAAGCTTTCTTT
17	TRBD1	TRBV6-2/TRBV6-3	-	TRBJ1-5	CASSPRDRGLTYQPQHF	TGTGCCAGCAGTCCCCGGGACAGGGGGCTTACATATCAGCCCCAGCATTTT
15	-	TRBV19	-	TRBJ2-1	CASSPRFYPYNEQFF	TGTGCCAGTAGTCCCAGGTTTTACCCCTACAATGAGCAGTTCTTC
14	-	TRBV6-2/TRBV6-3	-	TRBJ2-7	CASSSAREGYEQYF	TGTGCCAGCAGTTCGGCCAGGGAAGGCTACGAGCAGTACTTC
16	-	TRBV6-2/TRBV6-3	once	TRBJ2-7	CASSRLGFPGNYEQYF	TGTGCCAGCAGCCGCCTCGGTTTTCCCGGGAACTACGAGCAGTACTTC
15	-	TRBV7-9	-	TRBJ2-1	CASSLQARSYNEQFF	TGTGCCAGCAGCTTACAGGCACGGTCCTACAATGAGCAGTTCTTC
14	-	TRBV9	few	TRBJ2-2	CDPSDSSNTGELFF	TGTGACCCTAGCGATAGCTCGAACACCGGGGAGCTGTTTTTT
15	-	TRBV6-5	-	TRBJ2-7	CASTPMGGASYEQYF	TGTGCCAGCACCCCAATGGGGGGGGCCTCCTACGAGCAGTACTTC
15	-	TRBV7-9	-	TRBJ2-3	CASSLGRASTDTQYF	TGTGCCAGCAGCTTAGGCAGGGCTAGCACAGATACGCAGTATTTT
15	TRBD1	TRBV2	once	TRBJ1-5	CASSEVETGVQPQHF	TGTGCCAGCAGTGAGGTGGAAACAGGGGTTCAGCCCCAGCATTTT
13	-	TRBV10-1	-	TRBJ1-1	CASSESWGTEAFF	TGCGCCAGCAGTGAGTCGTGGGGCACTGAAGCTTTCTTT
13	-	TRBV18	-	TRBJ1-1	CASSPGQRTEAFF	TGTGCCAGCTCACCGGGTCAGAGAACTGAAGCTTTCTTT